These 3 T cell receptor beta chains were sequenced from one sample in a study of cytomegalovirus exposure and HLA in healthy donors. Primers: 60 Vbeta forward and 13 Jbeta reverse. TCRdb's copy holds only in-frame clones and misses some; the assay was immunoSEQ multiplex PCR. The repertoire includes some 110,000 clones, about two thirds of them detected once, and roughly 10% sits in the top ten. Sample: PBMCs. The receptors shown here come from a man in his thirties or forties in good health and CMV-seropositive.

The rearrangement uses TRBV11-2 and TRBJ2-5; D possibly corresponds to TRBD1 (6 bases). This CDR3 is 16 amino acids long. Trimming removed 1 base at V and 2 bases at J, with 14 bases between. Germline CDR1 reads SGHAT; CDR2 reads FQNNGV. The CDR3 bases are TGTGCCAGCAGCTTAGGAGTTTCGACAGGACAAGAGACCCAGTACTTC. Translated, it gives CASSLGVSTGQETQYF.

This clone was detected a few times. The V gene is TRBV7-9, the J gene TRBJ2-5, with 9 nucleotides matching TRBD2. This CDR3 contains 19 residues. Germline trimming cut 5 bases from V and 2 bases from J; bases unmatched to any gene: 18. CDR1 is SEHNR, CDR2 FQNEAQ, per germline (reference sequence). The CDR3 protein is CASSDWEGLSGRNQETQYF. DNA for the CDR3: TGTGCCAGCAGCGACTGGGAGGGGCTTAGCGGGAGAAATCAAGAGACCCAGTACTTC.

V and J are TRBV28 and TRBJ1-1; the D gene is possibly TRBD1 (6 bases). The CDR3 runs to 12 residues. Per germline, CDR1 MDHEN and CDR2 SYDVKM. The V and J ends lost 6 bases and 5 bases respectively, with 10 bases between them. The chain's CDR3 is CASRSGATEAFF. CDR3 bases: TGTGCCAGCAGGTCAGGGGCGACTGAAGCTTTCTTT. Full variable domain (missing parts from reference TRBV28 and TRBJ1-1): DVKVTQSSRYLVKRTGEKVFLECVQDMDHENMFWYRQDPGLGLRLIYFSYDVKMKEKGDIPEGYSVSREKKERFSLILESASTNQTSMYLCASRSGATEAFFGQGTRLTVV.